Below, one TCR beta chain is given with its context. What it recognizes is unknown. These data come from a study of naive and memory T cell subsets. Study findings and constraints: Potentially, T cell activation and differentiation skew this RNA-based measurement.

TCR cDNA received a 3' ligated oligonucleotide that carried a UMI. Whole blood, 2.5 to 3 ml, came from adult healthy volunteers. Input was roughly 1 to 1000 ng of DNase-treated total RNA without cell sorting. Four PCR rounds used nested alpha and beta constant region primers plus the SP2 primer. Blood and skin TCR RNA was reverse transcribed with alpha and beta constant primers. MiXCR, applied by TCRdb to the 5' RACE reads, yields one record per CDR3 protein. The profile shows 55,000 to 65,000 distinct CDR3 sequences, 8% of them singletons. This CDR3 has 16 residues. Germline CDR1 SGHVS, CDR2 FNYEAQ. V trimming: 4 bases; J trimming: 2 bases; junction bases outside the gene matches: 8.

The chain is built from TRBV7-6 and TRBJ1-2; 9 bases fit TRBD1. The origin of this receptor is a female donor in good health. CDR3 in amino acids: CASSSRQGEENYGYTF. Here the CDR3 DNA reads TGTGCCAGCAGCTCTCGACAGGGGGAAGAAAACTATGGCTACACCTTC.